Following are 7 T cell receptor beta chains from one sample sequenced in a study of cytomegalovirus exposure and HLA in healthy donors. In the PCR, 60 Vbeta and 13 Jbeta primers were used. Here immunoSEQ multiplex PCR was the method, and the copy in TCRdb shows in-frame clones only, minus some. The listing records more than 75,000 clones. Sequencing was performed on PBMCs. The receptor source for this set is a man aged 45-60 years in good health and CMV-seropositive.

The gene calls are TRBV5-1 and TRBJ1-4, with D uncertain. CDR1 and CDR2 from the germline V gene are SGHRS and YFSETQ. This CDR3 region has 13 residues. Trimming shortened V by 0 bases and J by 8 bases, and 8 bases separated the two germline ends. CDR3 in amino acids: CASSLGGYEKLFF. CDR3 DNA sequence: TGCGCCAGCAGCTTGGGAGGGTACGAAAAACTGTTTTTT.

The chain is built from TRBV14 and TRBJ1-2, with a possible D match to TRBD1 (5 bases). Germline CDR1 is SGHDN and CDR2 is FVKESK. V was clipped by 3 bases and J by 4 bases, with 12 bases between them. The CDR3 is 14 residues long. CDR3 sequence (DNA): TGTGCCAGCAGCCACAGGGCCACCCTCTATGGCTACACCTTC. Its protein product is CASSHRATLYGYTF.

This chain links TRBV4-2 with TRBJ2-5; 15 bases match TRBD2. TRBJ2-7 matches the DNA end more closely, so the J call is doubtful. Looked up from germline, CDR1 is LGHNA and CDR2 is YNFKEQ. The CDR3 spans 16 residues. The CDR3 protein is CASSHGTSGRFGEQYF. In nucleotides, the CDR3 is TGTGCCAGCAGCCATGGGACTAGCGGGAGGTTCGGCGAGCAGTACTTC.

This sequence joins TRBV9 and TRBJ2-5; 7 positions match TRBD2. Germline V CDR1 and CDR2: SGDLS, YYNGEE. The CDR3 loop spans 16 amino acids. Trimming cost V 2 bases and J 4 bases; bases outside gene matches: 11. The CDR3 DNA reads TGTGCCAGCAGCGTCGCGGGCAGGGAGGGAGCAGAGACCCAGTACTTC. Amino acids: CASSVAGREGAETQYF.

The CDR3 DNA sequence: TGTGCCAGCAGCAACAGACTAGCGGGAGATACGCAGTATTTT. This translates into CASSNRLAGDTQYF. The V and J genes are TRBV9 and TRBJ2-3; TRBD2 matches at 10 bases. The CDR3 length is 14 residues. Germline V gene lookup returns CDR1 SGDLS and CDR2 YYNGEE. After removal of 4 bases from V and 5 bases from J, the junction contained 4 bases not matched to a gene.

The V call is TRBV7-2, the J call TRBJ1-2; D gene uncertain. This CDR3 comprises 14 residues. Germline V lookup: CDR1 SGHTA, CDR2 FQGNSA. Trimming removed 1 base at V and 8 bases at J, with 14 bases between. In DNA form, the CDR3 reads TGTGCCAGCAGCTTAGGAGGCCGTCGTCGAGGCTACACCTTC. The encoded protein is CASSLGGRRRGYTF.

This sequence joins TRBV9 and TRBJ2-1; 7 nucleotides line up with TRBD1. The CDR3 covers 16 residues. Trimming cost V 4 bases and J 2 bases; bases outside gene matches: 9. The germline V gene has CDR1 SGDLS and CDR2 YYNGEE. As DNA, the CDR3 is TGTGCCAGCAGCCGACTTTTACAGGGGCCCTACAATGAGCAGTTCTTC. Amino acid sequence: CASSRLLQGPYNEQFF.